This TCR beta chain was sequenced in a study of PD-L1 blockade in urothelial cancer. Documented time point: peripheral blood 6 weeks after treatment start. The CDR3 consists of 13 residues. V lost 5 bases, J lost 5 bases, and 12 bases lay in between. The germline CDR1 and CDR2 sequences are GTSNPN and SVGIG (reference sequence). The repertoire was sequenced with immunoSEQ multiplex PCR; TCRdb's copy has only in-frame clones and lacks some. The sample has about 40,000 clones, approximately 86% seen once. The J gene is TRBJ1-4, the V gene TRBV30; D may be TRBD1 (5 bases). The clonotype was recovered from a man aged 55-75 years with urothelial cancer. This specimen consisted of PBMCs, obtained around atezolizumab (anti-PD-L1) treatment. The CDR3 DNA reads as TGTGCCTGGGCGACAGTTACGAATGAAAAACTGTTTTTT. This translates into CAWATVTNEKLFF.